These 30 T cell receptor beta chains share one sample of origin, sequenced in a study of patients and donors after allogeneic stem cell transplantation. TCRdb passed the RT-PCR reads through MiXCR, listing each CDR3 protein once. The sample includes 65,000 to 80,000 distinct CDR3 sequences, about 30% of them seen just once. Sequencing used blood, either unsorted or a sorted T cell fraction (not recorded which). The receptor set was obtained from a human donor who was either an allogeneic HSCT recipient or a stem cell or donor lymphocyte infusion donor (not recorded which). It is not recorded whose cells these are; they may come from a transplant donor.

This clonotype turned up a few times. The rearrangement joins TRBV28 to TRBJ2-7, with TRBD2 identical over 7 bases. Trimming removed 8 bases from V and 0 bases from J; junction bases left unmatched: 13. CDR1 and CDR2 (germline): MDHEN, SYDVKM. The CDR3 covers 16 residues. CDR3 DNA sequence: TGTGCCAGCTTACAGAGAGCGGGAACTAGCTCCTACGAGCAGTACTTC. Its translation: CASLQRAGTSSYEQYF.

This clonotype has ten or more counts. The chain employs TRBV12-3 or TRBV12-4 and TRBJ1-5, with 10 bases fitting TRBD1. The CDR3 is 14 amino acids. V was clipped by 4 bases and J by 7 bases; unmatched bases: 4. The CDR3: CASSSRQGAQPQHF. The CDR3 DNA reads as TGTGCCAGCAGTTCCCGACAGGGGGCACAGCCCCAGCATTTT.

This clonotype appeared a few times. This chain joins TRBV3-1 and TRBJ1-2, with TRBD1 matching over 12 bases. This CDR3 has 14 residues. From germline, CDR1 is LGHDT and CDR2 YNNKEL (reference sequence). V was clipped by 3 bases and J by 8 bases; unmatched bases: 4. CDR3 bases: TGTGCCAGCAGCCAGGGACAGGGGGCGCGAGGCTACACCTTC. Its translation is CASSQGQGARGYTF.

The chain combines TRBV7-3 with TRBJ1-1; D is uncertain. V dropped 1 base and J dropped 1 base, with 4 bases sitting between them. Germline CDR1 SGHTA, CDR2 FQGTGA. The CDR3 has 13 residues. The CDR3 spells CASSLRWNTEAFF. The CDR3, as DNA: TGTGCCAGCAGCTTAAGGTGGAACACTGAAGCTTTCTTT.

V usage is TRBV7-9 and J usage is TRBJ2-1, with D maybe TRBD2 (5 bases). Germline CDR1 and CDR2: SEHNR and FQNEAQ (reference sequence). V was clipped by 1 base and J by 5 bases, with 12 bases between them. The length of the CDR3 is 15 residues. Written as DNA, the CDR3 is TGTGCCAGCAGCTTAGGGGCGGGCCCACACAATGAGCAGTTCTTC. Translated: CASSLGAGPHNEQFF.

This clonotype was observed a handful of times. This chain's CDR3 is CSARGAGGYTF. In DNA, the CDR3 is TGCAGTGCTAGGGGGGCTGGTGGCTACACCTTC. V usage is TRBV20-1 and J usage is TRBJ1-2, with D possibly being TRBD1 (6 bases). Germline V lookup: CDR1 DFQATT, CDR2 SNEGSKA (reference sequence). Trimming took 3 bases from V and 7 from J, leaving 9 bases between them. The CDR3 sequence is 11 residues long.

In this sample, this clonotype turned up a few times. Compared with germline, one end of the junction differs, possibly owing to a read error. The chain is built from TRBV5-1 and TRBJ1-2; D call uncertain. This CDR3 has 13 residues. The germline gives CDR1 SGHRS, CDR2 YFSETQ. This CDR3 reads CASSFRAYYGYTF. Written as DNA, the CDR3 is TGCGCTAGCAGCTTCCGGGCCTACTATGGCTACACCTTC.

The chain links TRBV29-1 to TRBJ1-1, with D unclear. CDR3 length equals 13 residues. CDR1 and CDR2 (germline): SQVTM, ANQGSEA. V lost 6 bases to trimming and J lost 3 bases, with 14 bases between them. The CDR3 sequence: CSVRARRDTEAFF. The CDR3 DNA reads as TGCAGCGTCAGAGCCCGGCGGGACACTGAAGCTTTCTTT.

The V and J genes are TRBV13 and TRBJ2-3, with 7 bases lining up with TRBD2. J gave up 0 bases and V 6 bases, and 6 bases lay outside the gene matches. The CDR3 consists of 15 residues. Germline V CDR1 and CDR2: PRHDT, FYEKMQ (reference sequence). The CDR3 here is CASSPASGSTDTQYF. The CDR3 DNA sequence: TGTGCCAGCAGTCCGGCTAGCGGAAGCACAGATACGCAGTATTTT.

This chain's CDR3 is CASSYWGPSYEQYF. DNA of the CDR3: TGTGCCAGCAGTTACTGGGGGCCTTCCTACGAGCAGTACTTC. The V and J genes are TRBV6-6 and TRBJ2-7, with D possibly being TRBD1 (6 bases). The germline gives CDR1 MNHNY, CDR2 SVGAGI (reference sequence). This CDR3 has 14 amino acids. Between the trimmed V and J ends, which lost 1 base and 1 base, there was a span of 8 bases.

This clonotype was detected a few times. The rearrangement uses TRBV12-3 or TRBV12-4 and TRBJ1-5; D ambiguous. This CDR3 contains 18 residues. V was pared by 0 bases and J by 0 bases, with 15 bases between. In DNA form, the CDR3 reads TGTGCCAGCAGTTTAGCGCGTACGGCAGTTTATAGCAATCAGCCCCAGCATTTT. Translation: CASSLARTAVYSNQPQHF.

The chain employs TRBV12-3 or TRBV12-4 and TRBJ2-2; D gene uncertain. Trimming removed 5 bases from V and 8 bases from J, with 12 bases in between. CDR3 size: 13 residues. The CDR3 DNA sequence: TGTGCCAGCAGTCACCGCGTTTCTGGGGAGCTGTTTTTT. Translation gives CASSHRVSGELFF.

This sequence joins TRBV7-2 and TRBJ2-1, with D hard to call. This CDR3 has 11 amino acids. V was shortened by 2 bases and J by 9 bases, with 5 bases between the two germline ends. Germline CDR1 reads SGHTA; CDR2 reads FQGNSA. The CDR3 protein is CASSLLSEQFF. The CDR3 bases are TGTGCCAGCAGCTTACTGTCTGAGCAGTTCTTC.

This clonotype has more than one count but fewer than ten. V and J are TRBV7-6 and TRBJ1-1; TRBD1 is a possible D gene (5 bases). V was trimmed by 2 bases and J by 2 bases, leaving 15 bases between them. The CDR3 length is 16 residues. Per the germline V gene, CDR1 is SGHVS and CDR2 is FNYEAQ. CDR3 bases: TGTGCCAGCAGCTTATCGGGGCACCCTCTAAACACTGAAGCTTTCTTT. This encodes CASSLSGHPLNTEAFF.

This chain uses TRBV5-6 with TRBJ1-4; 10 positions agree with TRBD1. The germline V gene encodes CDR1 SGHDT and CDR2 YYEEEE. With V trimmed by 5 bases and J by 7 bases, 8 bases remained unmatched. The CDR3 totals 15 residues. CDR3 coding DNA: TGTGCCAGCAGTCAATCGGGACAGGGGAGTGAAAAACTGTTTTTT. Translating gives CASSQSGQGSEKLFF.

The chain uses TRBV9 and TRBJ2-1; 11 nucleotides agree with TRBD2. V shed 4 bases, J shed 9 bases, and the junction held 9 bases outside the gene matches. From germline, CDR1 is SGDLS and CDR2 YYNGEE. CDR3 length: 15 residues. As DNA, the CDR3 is TGTGCCAGCAGCCGTAGTAGCGGGGGGGCCGGTGAGCAGTTCTTC. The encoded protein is CASSRSSGGAGEQFF.

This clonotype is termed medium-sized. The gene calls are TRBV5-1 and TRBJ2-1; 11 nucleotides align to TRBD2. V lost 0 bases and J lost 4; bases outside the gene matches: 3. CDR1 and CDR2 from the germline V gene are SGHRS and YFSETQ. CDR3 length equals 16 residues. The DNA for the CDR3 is TGCGCCAGCAGCTTGGTAAGACTAGCGGGGTACAATGAGCAGTTCTTC. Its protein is CASSLVRLAGYNEQFF.

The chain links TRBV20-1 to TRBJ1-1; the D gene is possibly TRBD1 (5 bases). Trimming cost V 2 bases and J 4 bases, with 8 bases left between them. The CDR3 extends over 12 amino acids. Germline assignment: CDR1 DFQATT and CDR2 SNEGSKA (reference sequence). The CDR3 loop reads CSARIGGTEAFF. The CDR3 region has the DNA TGCAGTGCTAGAATCGGGGGCACTGAAGCTTTCTTT.

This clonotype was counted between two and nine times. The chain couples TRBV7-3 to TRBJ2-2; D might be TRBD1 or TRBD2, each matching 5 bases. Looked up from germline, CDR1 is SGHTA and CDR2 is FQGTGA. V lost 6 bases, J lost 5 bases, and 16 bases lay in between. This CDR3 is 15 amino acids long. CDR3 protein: CASRALRGKTGELFF. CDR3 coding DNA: TGTGCCAGCAGAGCACTTCGGGGCAAAACCGGGGAGCTGTTTTTT.

The CDR3 coding sequence is TGCAGTGCTAGTGAGCCTAGCGGGAGCCCTAATGAGCAGTTCTTC. Amino acids: CSASEPSGSPNEQFF. The chain couples TRBV20-1 to TRBJ2-1; 10 bases agree with TRBD2. This CDR3 is built from 15 residues. Trimming removed 3 bases from V and 7 bases from J; junction bases left unmatched: 9. Per germline, CDR1 DFQATT and CDR2 SNEGSKA (reference sequence).

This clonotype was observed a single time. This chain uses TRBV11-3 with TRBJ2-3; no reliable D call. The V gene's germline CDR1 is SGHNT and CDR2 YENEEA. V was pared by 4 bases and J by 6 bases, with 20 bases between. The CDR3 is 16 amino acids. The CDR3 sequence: CASSSGPWQGHDTQYF. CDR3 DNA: TGTGCCAGCAGCTCGGGTCCATGGCAAGGGCATGATACGCAGTATTTT.

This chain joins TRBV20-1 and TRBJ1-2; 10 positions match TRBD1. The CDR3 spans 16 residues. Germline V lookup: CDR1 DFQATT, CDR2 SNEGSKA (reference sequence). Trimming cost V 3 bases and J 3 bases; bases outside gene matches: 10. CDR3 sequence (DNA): TGCAGTGCTAGGGGGACAGGGGCTAGGTTTGACTATGGCTACACCTTC. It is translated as CSARGTGARFDYGYTF.

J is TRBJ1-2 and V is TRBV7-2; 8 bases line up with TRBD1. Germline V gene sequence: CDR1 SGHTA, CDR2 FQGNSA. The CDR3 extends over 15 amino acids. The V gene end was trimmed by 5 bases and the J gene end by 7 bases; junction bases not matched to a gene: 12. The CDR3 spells CASSAYPGGGGGYTF. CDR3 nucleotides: TGTGCCAGCAGCGCCTACCCAGGGGGCGGAGGTGGCTACACCTTC.

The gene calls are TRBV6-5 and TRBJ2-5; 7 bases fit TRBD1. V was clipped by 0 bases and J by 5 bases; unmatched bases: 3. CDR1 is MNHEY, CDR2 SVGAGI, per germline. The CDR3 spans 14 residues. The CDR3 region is CASSYSTGQETQYF. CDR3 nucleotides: TGTGCCAGCAGTTACTCGACAGGGCAGGAGACCCAGTACTTC.

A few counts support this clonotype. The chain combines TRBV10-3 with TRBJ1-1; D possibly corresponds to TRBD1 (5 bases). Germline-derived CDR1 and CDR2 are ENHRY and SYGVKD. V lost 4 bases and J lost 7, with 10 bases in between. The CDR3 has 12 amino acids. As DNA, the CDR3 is TGTGCCATCAGTGTCGTAGGGGATGAAGCTTTCTTT. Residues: CAISVVGDEAFF.

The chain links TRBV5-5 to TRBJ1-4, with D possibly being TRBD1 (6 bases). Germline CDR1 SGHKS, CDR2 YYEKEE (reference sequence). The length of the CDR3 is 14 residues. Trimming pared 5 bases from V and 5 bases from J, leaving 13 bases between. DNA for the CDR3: TGTGCCAGCAGAGGAGCAGGGGCGAATGAAAAACTGTTTTTT. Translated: CASRGAGANEKLFF.

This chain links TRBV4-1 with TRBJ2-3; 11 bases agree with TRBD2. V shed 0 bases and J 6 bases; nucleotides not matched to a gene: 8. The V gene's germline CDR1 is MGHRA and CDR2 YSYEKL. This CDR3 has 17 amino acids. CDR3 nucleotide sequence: TGCGCCAGCAGCCAAGACACTAGCGGGGGAAAAAGGGATACGCAGTATTTT. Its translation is CASSQDTSGGKRDTQYF.

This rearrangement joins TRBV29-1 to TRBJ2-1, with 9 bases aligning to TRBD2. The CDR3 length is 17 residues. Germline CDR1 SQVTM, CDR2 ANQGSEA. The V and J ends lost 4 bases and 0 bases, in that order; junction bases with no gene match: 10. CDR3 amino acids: CSVGLAGTISSYNEQFF. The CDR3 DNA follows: TGCAGCGTTGGGCTAGCGGGGACTATCAGCTCCTACAATGAGCAGTTCTTC.

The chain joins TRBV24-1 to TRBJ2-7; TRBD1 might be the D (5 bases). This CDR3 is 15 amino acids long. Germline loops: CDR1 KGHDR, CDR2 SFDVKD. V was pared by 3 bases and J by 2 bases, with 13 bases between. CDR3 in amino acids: CATSDHRDSTYEQYF. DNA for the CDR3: TGTGCCACCAGTGATCACCGCGACAGTACCTACGAGCAGTACTTC.

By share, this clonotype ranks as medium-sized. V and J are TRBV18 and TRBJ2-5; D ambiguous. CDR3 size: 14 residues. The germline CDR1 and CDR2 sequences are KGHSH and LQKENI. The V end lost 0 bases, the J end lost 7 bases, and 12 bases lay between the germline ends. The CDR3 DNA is TGTGCCAGCTCACCACCGGTGGGAAAGGGGACCCAGTACTTC. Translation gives CASSPPVGKGTQYF. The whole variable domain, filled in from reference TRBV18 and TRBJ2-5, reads NAGVMQNPRHLVRRRGQEARLRCSPMKGHSHVYWYRQLPEEGLKFMVYLQKENIIDESGMPKERFSAEFPKEGPSILRIQQVVRGDSAAYFCASSPPVGKGTQYFGPGTRLLVL.